This T cell receptor beta chain was profiled in a study of T cell responses to AZD1222 COVID-19 vaccine. Germline lookup yields CDR1 MRHNA and CDR2 SNTAGT. The V and J ends lost 4 bases and 0 bases respectively, with 21 bases between them. There are 19 residues in the CDR3. Profiling relied on immunoSEQ multiplex PCR, and the TCRdb table lists in-frame clones only, not all of them. Of around 130,000 clones listed, 91% are singletons. The specimen comprised peripheral blood, sampled 28 days after the second dose of the MenACWY control vaccine. V usage is TRBV6-4 and J usage is TRBJ2-2, with TRBD2 as a possible D gene (5 bases). The sequence derives from an adult who received the MenACWY meningococcal vaccine as a control. The CDR3 sequence: CASSVIPPAVKPNTGELFF. CDR3 DNA sequence: TGTGCCAGCAGTGTCATACCCCCAGCGGTGAAACCGAACACCGGGGAGCTGTTTTTT.